Listed here are 4 T cell receptor beta chains from one sample, sequenced in a study of T cell responses to AZD1222 COVID-19 vaccine. Profiled with immunoSEQ multiplex PCR; TCRdb holds only in-frame clones, not every one. Of 90,000 to 110,000 clones listed, more than 75% were seen once; the top ten hold around 4.6%. The sample here was peripheral blood, taken 28 days after the second AZD1222 dose. The source is an adult who received the AZD1222 COVID-19 vaccine.

The chain recombines TRBV7-2 with TRBJ2-4, with D unresolved. This CDR3 contains 12 residues. Trimming removed 0 bases from V and 3 bases from J, with 0 bases in between. Germline CDR1 SGHTA, CDR2 FQGNSA. CDR3 nucleotide sequence: TGTGCCAGCAGCTTAGCCAAAAACATTCAGTACTTC. Residues: CASSLAKNIQYF. Drawing the rest from reference TRBV7-2 and TRBJ2-4, the complete variable domain is GAGVSQSPSNKVTEKGKDVELRCDPISGHTALYWYRQSLGQGLEFLIYFQGNSAPDKSGLPSDRFSAERTGGSVSTLTIQRTQQEDSAVYLCASSLAKNIQYFGAGTRLSVL.

The genes are TRBV5-1 and TRBJ2-3; D might be TRBD2 (5 bases). Trimming stripped 5 bases from V and 3 bases from J, with 16 bases between. Germline V lookup: CDR1 SGHRS, CDR2 YFSETQ. The CDR3 is 15 residues long. For the CDR3, the DNA is TGCGCCAGCAGTCTAGCCGGGATCTTAACAGATACGCAGTATTTT. It is translated as CASSLAGILTDTQYF.

The V gene is TRBV24-1, the J gene TRBJ1-5; 7 nucleotides agree with TRBD1. The CDR3 is made up of 14 amino acids. Germline V gene data show CDR1 as KGHDR and CDR2 as SFDVKD. J was trimmed by 5 bases and V by 7 bases; bases with no gene match: 7. CDR3 nucleotide sequence: TGTGCCACCAGGGGCAGGGGGATCGATCAGCCCCAGCATTTT. It specifies CATRGRGIDQPQHF.

This sequence joins TRBV5-1 and TRBJ1-2; D is unclear. Trimming took 5 bases from V and 0 from J, leaving 14 bases between them. The CDR3 contains 15 residues. Germline lookup yields CDR1 SGHRS and CDR2 YFSETQ. CDR3 loop: CASRGSTRANYGYTF. The CDR3 nucleotides are TGCGCCAGCAGAGGATCGACTCGAGCTAACTATGGCTACACCTTC.